These T cell receptor beta chains were read from a single sample in a study of response to subunit inactivated influenza vaccine. In TCRdb, the RT-PCR reads were re-called with MiXCR into one record per CDR3 protein. The data show hundreds of thousands of distinct CDR3 sequences, with around a sixth seen just once and around 10% held by the top ten. Sequences were derived from PBMCs from blood, sampled less than 13 days after vaccination. These receptors originate from a man aged 50 to 60 who received an inactivated influenza vaccine. The CDR3 runs from the conserved cysteine through the conserved F or W. Each record gives: V gene, J gene, CDR3 length, D gene, clone size, CDR3 DNA, CDR3 protein. A D gene is named only where the DNA matches it firmly. The size entry is marked missing in some rows and otherwise reads once, few, many or a size class.

>TRBV5-6|TRBJ1-1|16|NA|NA
TGTGCCAGCAGCTTACGGACGCAGCATGTTAGGGCTGAAGCTTTCTTT
CASSLRTQHVRAEAFF
>TRBV4-2|TRBJ2-7|15|NA|NA
TGTGCCAGCAGCCAAGAGCGAACGCACACCTACGAGCAGTACTTC
CASSQERTHTYEQYF
>TRBV24-1|TRBJ1-1|13|TRBD1|few
TGTGCCACCAGTGATGGGGACAGCCAAAGAGCTTTCTTT
CATSDGDSQRAFF
>TRBV7-2|TRBJ1-2|15|NA|NA
TGTGCCAGCAGCTTAGCGGGAAAAGGGGACTATGGCTACACCTTC
CASSLAGKGDYGYTF
>TRBV6-2/TRBV6-3|TRBJ2-7|17|TRBD2|NA
TGTGCCAGCAGTTACCCTACTAGCGGGTTGAACCGCTACGAGCAGTACTTC
CASSYPTSGLNRYEQYF
>TRBV28|TRBJ2-3|13|NA|few
TGTGCCAGCAGTTTCCAGAGCACAGATACGCAGTATTTT
CASSFQSTDTQYF
>TRBV12-3/TRBV12-4|TRBJ2-5|13|TRBD2|few
TGTGCCAGTGCGGGGACTAGCCTTGAGACCCAGTACTTC
CASAGTSLETQYF
>TRBV6-1|TRBJ1-2|14|NA|few
TGTGCCAGCGCCAGAGATAGAGGGAGGTCGATCTACACCTTC
CASARDRGRSIYTF
>TRBV9|TRBJ2-7|15|TRBD1|few
TGTGCCAGCAGCGCAGCCGGGACAGGGGTCTACGAGCAGTACTTC
CASSAAGTGVYEQYF
>TRBV24-1|TRBJ2-1|11|NA|NA
TGTGCCACCAGTGACCCAAATGAGCAGTTCTTC
CATSDPNEQFF
>TRBV24-1|TRBJ2-2|17|TRBD2|NA
TGTGCCACCAGTGATTCTGGACTAGCGGGAGTCACCGGGGAGCTGTTTTTT
CATSDSGLAGVTGELFF
>TRBV7-2|TRBJ2-2|16|NA|few
TGTGCCAGCAGCCCTCGGGTGGGGACCAACACCGGGGAGCTGTTTTTT
CASSPRVGTNTGELFF
>TRBV20-1|TRBJ1-4|17|TRBD1|once
TGCAGTGCTAGAGGGGACAGGGGATTGACAACTAATGAAAAACTGTTTTTT
CSARGDRGLTTNEKLFF
>TRBV4-2|TRBJ1-4|16|TRBD1|NA
TGTGCCAGCAGCCAGTCACCGGGACAGGGGGCAGGTAAACTGTTTTTT
CASSQSPGQGAGKLFF
>TRBV12-3/TRBV12-4|TRBJ2-7|15|NA|few
TGTGCCAGCAGTATATCGGGACACCTAACCTACGAGCAGTACTTC
CASSISGHLTYEQYF
>TRBV5-6|TRBJ2-3|15|NA|NA
TGTGCCAGCAGCCCACTTCAGGTGCCCACAGATACGCAGTATTTT
CASSPLQVPTDTQYF
>TRBV10-3|TRBJ2-1|14|TRBD2|few
TGTGCCATCAAAACTAGCGGGGAGTACAATGAGCAGTTCTTC
CAIKTSGEYNEQFF
>TRBV20-1|TRBJ2-7|15|TRBD1|few
TGCAGTGCTAGAGACGGAAACAGGGGGTCCTACGAGCAGTACTTC
CSARDGNRGSYEQYF
>TRBV6-5|TRBJ2-6|18|NA|NA
TGTGCCAGCAGTTACTCCCGGGACACGGGGAGTGGGGCCAACGTCCTGACTTTC
CASSYSRDTGSGANVLTF
>TRBV7-9|TRBJ1-6|12|NA|NA
TGTGCCAGCGGCGAGCTAAATTCACCCCTCCACTTT
CASGELNSPLHF
>TRBV5-1|TRBJ1-1|17|NA|NA
TGCGCCAGCAGCTCGGGACACGGCGGTCCCATGAACACTGAAGCTTTCTTT
CASSSGHGGPMNTEAFF
>TRBV5-1|TRBJ2-1|14|NA|NA
TGCGCCAGCAGCTTGGACGCCGAGTGGGAGAGCGTCCTCTTC
CASSLDAEWESVLF
>TRBV27|TRBJ1-5|14|NA|few
TGTGCCAGCAGTTTGGGGGGTAGTGATCAGCCCCAGCATTTT
CASSLGGSDQPQHF
>TRBV20-1|TRBJ1-6|14|NA|NA
TGCAGTGCTAGACCAGCGCTGCAGGTGGGGCCCCTCCACTTT
CSARPALQVGPLHF
>TRBV7-2|TRBJ2-7|15|NA|few
TGTGCCAGCAGCCGGCTATTAGGGGGAACCTACGAGCAGTACTTC
CASSRLLGGTYEQYF
>TRBV20-1|TRBJ2-3|15|TRBD2|few
TGCAGTGCTCCTCCCGTCAGACTAGCAGGAGATACGCAGTATTTT
CSAPPVRLAGDTQYF
>TRBV21-1|TRBJ2-2|18|NA|few
TGTGCCAGCTTTTCCTCCGGGACAGGGGGGCGACGGACCGGGGAGCTGTTTTTT
CASFSSGTGGRRTGELFF
>TRBV28|TRBJ1-5|16|TRBD1|many
TGTGCCAGCAGTTTAGGGACAGGGAGAAGCAATCAGCCCCAGCATTTT
CASSLGTGRSNQPQHF
>TRBV10-3|TRBJ2-7|14|NA|NA
TGTGCCATCAGAACTAGCTCCCTAGGCGGCGAGCAGTACTTC
CAIRTSSLGGEQYF
>TRBV12-3/TRBV12-4|TRBJ2-7|12|NA|few
TGTGCCAGCAGCCTTCGGATGCACGAGCAGTACTTC
CASSLRMHEQYF
>TRBV11-1|TRBJ1-6|15|NA|NA
TGTGCCAGCAGCCCGACGACAGGTGGAAGTTCACCCCTCCACTTT
CASSPTTGGSSPLHF
>TRBV11-3|TRBJ2-1|14|TRBD1|NA
TGTGCCAGCTCAAAACAGGGGACCTACAATGAGCAGTTCTTC
CASSKQGTYNEQFF
>TRBV29-1|TRBJ2-5|17|NA|NA
TGCAGCGTTGAGGCCGCTTCCTGGGGGGCGAGTGGAGAGACCCAGTACTTC
CSVEAASWGASGETQYF
>TRBV20-1|TRBJ2-3|16|NA|many
TGCAGTGCTAGAGATCTGGTGGGACATTACACAGATACGCAGTATTTT
CSARDLVGHYTDTQYF
>TRBV29-1|TRBJ2-3|16|NA|NA
TGCAGCTCCCATGGGAGTTGTCTTCCTAGCACAGATACGCAGTATTTT
CSSHGSCLPSTDTQYF
>TRBV7-9|TRBJ2-5|16|NA|NA
TGTGCCAGCAGCTTAGCGAGGTCCGGTGGGCCAGAGACCCAGTACTTC
CASSLARSGGPETQYF
>TRBV12-3/TRBV12-4|TRBJ2-3|12|NA|once
TGTGGCAGCAGTTTCCGAGCGGATACGCAGTATTTT
CGSSFRADTQYF
>TRBV5-1|TRBJ1-2|15|TRBD1|few
TGCGCCAGCAACACGGACAGGGAAGGATCCCGGGGCTACACCTTC
CASNTDREGSRGYTF
>TRBV5-1|TRBJ2-7|14|NA|NA
TGCGCCAGCAGCTTGACGATGGGGGACTACGAGCAGTACTTC
CASSLTMGDYEQYF
>TRBV7-9|TRBJ2-5|14|NA|NA
TGTGCCAGCAGCTTAATGGGGGCTGGAGAGACCCAGTACTTC
CASSLMGAGETQYF
>TRBV15|TRBJ2-3|17|TRBD2|many
TGTGCCACCAGCGCACGACTAGCGGGCTCGTCGATGGATACGCAGTATTTT
CATSARLAGSSMDTQYF
>TRBV7-2|TRBJ2-7|14|NA|NA
TGTGCCAGCAGCAAAGACCACGGACCCTACGAGCAGTACTTC
CASSKDHGPYEQYF
>TRBV12-3/TRBV12-4|TRBJ2-1|16|NA|NA
TGTGCCAGCAGTTTCGGACTCCCGCCGTCCTACAATGAGCAGTTCTTC
CASSFGLPPSYNEQFF
>TRBV7-8|TRBJ2-7|14|TRBD1|NA
TGTGCCAGCAGCTTACACTGGACAGGTCTCGAGCAGTACTTC
CASSLHWTGLEQYF
>TRBV28|TRBJ2-1|15|TRBD2|few
TGTGCCAGCAGTGTAGCGGGAGGGTTATACAATGAGCAGTTCTTC
CASSVAGGLYNEQFF
>TRBV19|TRBJ2-2|15|NA|NA
TGTGCCAGTAGTATAGGCCAACTTTACACCGGGGAGCTGTTTTTT
CASSIGQLYTGELFF
>TRBV5-1|TRBJ2-2|16|NA|NA
TGCGCCAGCAGCGTGACCGCCGGGACGGTCACCGGGGAGCTGTTTTTT
CASSVTAGTVTGELFF
>TRBV20-1|TRBJ1-1|12|NA|few
TGCAGTGCTAGAGGCAGGAACACTGAAGCTTTCTTT
CSARGRNTEAFF
>TRBV6-2/TRBV6-3|TRBJ2-7|13|TRBD1|few
TGTGCCAGCAGAACTACAGGGGACTACGAGCAGTACTTC
CASRTTGDYEQYF
>TRBV29-1|TRBJ2-5|12|NA|many
TGCAGCGGACAGCTGAGCCAAGAGACCCAGTACTTC
CSGQLSQETQYF
>TRBV2|TRBJ1-5|14|NA|NA
TGTGCCAGCAGTGAATTTCGGAGGTATCAGCCCCAGCATTTT
CASSEFRRYQPQHF
>TRBV7-2|TRBJ1-2|14|NA|few
TGTGCCAGCAGCTTTAACCCCGTTAACTATGGCTACACCTTC
CASSFNPVNYGYTF
>TRBV20-1|TRBJ2-1|15|NA|few
TGCAGTGCTACCGGAAGCTGGACGACCTACAATGAGCAGTTCTTC
CSATGSWTTYNEQFF
>TRBV25-1|TRBJ1-5|14|TRBD1|NA
TGTGCCAGCAGTCGCGGGACAGCAAATCAGCCCCAGCATTTT
CASSRGTANQPQHF
>TRBV5-1|TRBJ2-1|14|NA|few
TGCGCCAGCAAAAAGGGCGGAGGGGACAATGAGCAGTTCTTC
CASKKGGGDNEQFF
>TRBV18|TRBJ2-1|15|NA|NA
TGTGCCAGCTCACCACCCGGATCTCTTGGCGATGAGCAGTTCTTC
CASSPPGSLGDEQFF
>TRBV5-1|TRBJ2-5|16|NA|few
TGCGCCAGCAGCTTGGTCGGGGGGCAGAGATTAGAGACCCAGTACTTC
CASSLVGGQRLETQYF
>TRBV13|TRBJ2-1|13|TRBD2|NA
TGTGCCAGCAGCCAGATGACTAGCGGGAGACAGTTCTTC
CASSQMTSGRQFF
>TRBV27|TRBJ2-7|14|NA|many
TGTGCCAGCAGCTTGTACGGGCCTACCTACGAGCAGTACTTC
CASSLYGPTYEQYF
>TRBV29-1|TRBJ2-5|12|NA|NA
TGCAGCGTTTTCCGGAGGGCAGAGACCCAGTACTTC
CSVFRRAETQYF